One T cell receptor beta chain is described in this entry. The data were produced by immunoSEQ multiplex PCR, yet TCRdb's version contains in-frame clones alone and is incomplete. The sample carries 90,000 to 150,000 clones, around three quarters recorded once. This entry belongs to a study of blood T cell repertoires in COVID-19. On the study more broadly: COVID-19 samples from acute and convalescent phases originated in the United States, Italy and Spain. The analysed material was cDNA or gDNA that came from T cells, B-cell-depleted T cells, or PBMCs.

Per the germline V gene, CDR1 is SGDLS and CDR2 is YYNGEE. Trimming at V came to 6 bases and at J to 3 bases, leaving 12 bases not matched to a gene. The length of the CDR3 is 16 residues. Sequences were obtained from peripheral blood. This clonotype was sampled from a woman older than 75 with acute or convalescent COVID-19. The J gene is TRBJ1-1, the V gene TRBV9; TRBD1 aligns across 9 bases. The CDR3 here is CASTNYRGREDTEAFF. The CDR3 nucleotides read TGTGCCAGCACCAACTACAGGGGGCGAGAGGACACTGAAGCTTTCTTT.